The next 22 T cell receptor beta chains were all read from a single sample in a study of beta chain features in type 1 diabetes. cDNA synthesis used the whole RNA isolate, giving expressed TCRB sequences. The table came from immunoSEQ multiplex PCR; TCRdb's copy has only in-frame clones and leaves some out. The sample lists hundreds of thousands of clones; 7% to 9% were seen once. Material for sequencing was central memory CD4+ T cells from blood. The receptors were gathered from a woman aged 18-29 years in good health.

This rearrangement joins TRBV28 to TRBJ1-5, with 7 bases matching TRBD1. After removal of 8 bases from V and 6 bases from J, the junction contained 7 bases not matched to a gene. The CDR3 is made up of 13 amino acids. Per the germline V gene, CDR1 is MDHEN and CDR2 is SYDVKM. In DNA form, the CDR3 reads TGTGCCAGCGGGAAAACAGGGGTTCAGCCCCAGCATTTT. Translating gives CASGKTGVQPQHF. Variable domain in full (rest from reference TRBV28 and TRBJ1-5): DVKVTQSSRYLVKRTGEKVFLECVQDMDHENMFWYRQDPGLGLRLIYFSYDVKMKEKGDIPEGYSVSREKKERFSLILESASTNQTSMYLCASGKTGVQPQHFGDGTRLSIL.

The chain recombines TRBV6-1 with TRBJ2-2; D may be TRBD2 (5 bases). Trimming shortened V by 6 bases and J by 3 bases, and 14 bases separated the two germline ends. CDR3 length equals 15 residues. CDR1 and CDR2 (germline): MNHNS, SASEGT. The CDR3: CASRDSRTHTGELFF. The CDR3 nucleotides read TGTGCCAGCAGGGACTCGAGGACGCACACCGGGGAGCTGTTTTTT.

This chain connects TRBV27 to TRBJ2-1; TRBD2 matches at 9 bases. The CDR3 is made up of 19 amino acids. CDR1 MNHEY and CDR2 SMNVEV come from the germline V gene (reference sequence). The ends lost 6 bases at V and 2 bases at J; junction bases unmatched: 17. CDR3 in amino acids: CASSQLSGRLSATYNEQFF. For the CDR3, the DNA is TGTGCCAGCAGCCAATTAAGCGGGAGGTTGTCGGCGACCTACAATGAGCAGTTCTTC.

This chain links TRBV10-3 with TRBJ1-2; D perhaps matches TRBD1 (6 bases). From germline, CDR1 is ENHRY and CDR2 SYGVKD. This CDR3 is 14 amino acids long. V shed 3 bases and J shed 6 bases, with 14 bases lying between them. The CDR3 is CAISELQGGDGYTF. CDR3 nucleotides: TGTGCCATCAGTGAATTACAGGGTGGGGATGGCTACACCTTC.

The chain links TRBV14 to TRBJ2-2, with D maybe TRBD2 (8 bases). V was shortened by 1 base and J by 0 bases, with 18 bases between the two germline ends. From germline, CDR1 is SGHDN and CDR2 FVKESK. The CDR3 totals 19 residues. CDR3 DNA: TGTGCCAGCAGCCAAGTGAGGGGGCTAGCGGGTTCGAACACCGGGGAGCTGTTTTTT. It codes for CASSQVRGLAGSNTGELFF.

V is TRBV7-2 and J is TRBJ1-3; D remains ambiguous. Trimming pared 5 bases from V and 4 bases from J, leaving 9 bases between. CDR3 length: 13 amino acids. Per germline, CDR1 SGHTA and CDR2 FQGNSA. CDR3 coding DNA: TGTGCCAGCAGCCCGGTTCCCGGAAACACCATATATTTT. Amino acid sequence: CASSPVPGNTIYF.

The chain is built from TRBV10-3 and TRBJ2-6; either TRBD1 or TRBD2 may supply D (6 bases each). This CDR3 has 17 amino acids. V was trimmed by 4 bases and J by 0 bases, leaving 13 bases between them. In germline, CDR1 is ENHRY, CDR2 SYGVKD. DNA of the CDR3: TGTGCCATCAGTGTGGGGGGCCCGATCTCTGGGGCCAACGTCCTGACTTTC. This gives the protein CAISVGGPISGANVLTF.

The rearrangement uses TRBV5-1 and TRBJ2-1; unclear D gene. CDR3 length: 14 amino acids. In germline, CDR1 is SGHRS, CDR2 YFSETQ. V dropped 7 bases and J dropped 5 bases, with 16 bases sitting between them. The chain's CDR3 is CASSYGAYNNEQFF. The CDR3 DNA follows: TGCGCCAGCTCCTACGGAGCCTACAACAATGAGCAGTTCTTC. Full variable domain (outside the CDR3, taken from reference TRBV5-1 and TRBJ2-1): KAGVTQTPRYLIKTRGQQVTLSCSPISGHRSVSWYQQTPGQGLQFLFEYFSETQRNKGNFPGRFSGRQFSNSRSEMNVSTLELGDSALYLCASSYGAYNNEQFFGPGTRLTVL.

This clone has only a few counts. Written as DNA, the CDR3 is TGTGCCAGCAGCTTCTGGACTAGCGGGGCACTAGCCAAAAACATTCAGTACTTC. It encodes CASSFWTSGALAKNIQYF. This rearrangement joins TRBV5-6 to TRBJ2-4, with 12 bases that match TRBD2. Germline trimming cut 2 bases from V and 0 bases from J; bases unmatched to any gene: 6. This CDR3 comprises 18 residues. Germline assignment: CDR1 SGHDT and CDR2 YYEEEE.

Note on this clone: The junction and the germline gene differ at one end; a read error may be behind it. The chain has TRBV7-2 and TRBJ2-2; D might be TRBD2 (5 bases). CDR1 is SGHTA and CDR2 is FQGNSA in the germline V gene. The CDR3 extends over 12 amino acids. For the CDR3, the DNA is TGTGCCAGCAGCACCTACACCGGGGATCTGTTTTTT. Translation gives CASSTYTGDLFF. Together with reference TRBV7-2 and TRBJ2-2, the CDR3 gives the full variable domain: GAGVSQSPSNKVTEKGKDVELRCDPISGHTALYWYRQSLGQGLEFLIYFQGNSAPDKSGLPSDRFSAERTGGSVSTLTIQRTQQEDSAVYLCASSTYTGDLFFGEGSRLTVL.

This chain joins TRBV4-3 and TRBJ1-1; D unresolved. CDR1 and CDR2 (germline): LGHNA, YSLEER. The CDR3 runs 14 residues. V lost 0 bases and J lost 4, with 9 bases in between. For the CDR3, the DNA is TGCGCCAGCAGCCAAGATAGTAAACCCACTGAAGCTTTCTTT. This gives the protein CASSQDSKPTEAFF.

The chain links TRBV6-5 to TRBJ1-1; D gene unclear. The CDR3 extends over 13 amino acids. The germline V gene has CDR1 MNHEY and CDR2 SVGAGI. Trimming removed 1 base from V and 6 bases from J, with 9 bases in between. CDR3 sequence reads: CASSYFLGSEAFF. For the CDR3, the DNA is TGTGCCAGCAGTTACTTTCTTGGGTCTGAAGCTTTCTTT.

This clone was recorded a few times. J is TRBJ2-3 and V is TRBV4-3; D remains unclear. This CDR3 has 13 residues. Germline values: CDR1 LGHNA, CDR2 YSLEER. Trimming stripped 1 base from V and 3 bases from J, with 5 bases between. CDR3 in amino acids: CASSQVGTDTQYF. The CDR3 coding sequence is TGCGCCAGCAGCCAAGTGGGGACAGATACGCAGTATTTT.

This clone turned up a few times. The chain employs TRBV7-9 and TRBJ2-2; D tentatively reads TRBD1 or TRBD2 (5 bases each). V dropped 7 bases and J dropped 2 bases, with 11 bases sitting between them. The germline gives CDR1 SEHNR, CDR2 FQNEAQ (reference sequence). The CDR3 spans 14 residues. CDR3 residues: CASTPRGNTGELFF. The CDR3 DNA follows: TGTGCCAGCACCCCGAGGGGCAACACCGGGGAGCTGTTTTTT.

This clone was observed a few times. V gene TRBV6-1 combines with J gene TRBJ2-7; 9 positions match TRBD2. Trimming cost V 4 bases and J 1 base; bases outside gene matches: 5. CDR3 size: 15 residues. The germline V gene has CDR1 MNHNS and CDR2 SASEGT. As DNA, the CDR3 is TGTGCCAGCAGTGGATTAGCGGGAGCTTCCTACGAGCAGTACTTC. Translation gives CASSGLAGASYEQYF.

The gene calls are TRBV6-1 and TRBJ2-4; either TRBD1 or TRBD2 may fit D (5 bases each). Trimming cost V 0 bases and J 0 bases, with 15 bases left between them. The CDR3 runs 18 residues. CDR1 and CDR2 (germline): MNHNS, SASEGT. This CDR3 is CASSEALGPRIAKNIQYF. The CDR3 DNA reads as TGTGCCAGCAGTGAAGCGCTGGGACCGAGAATAGCCAAAAACATTCAGTACTTC.

J is TRBJ1-5 and V is TRBV4-1; tentative D call: TRBD1 (6 bases). V lost 0 bases to trimming and J lost 4 bases, with 10 bases between them. The CDR3 contains 15 residues. CDR1 and CDR2 (germline): MGHRA, YSYEKL. The CDR3, as DNA: TGCGCCAGCAGCCAAGAGGCAGGGGCGAATCAGCCCCAGCATTTT. Protein product: CASSQEAGANQPQHF.

This clone showed up just a few times. The chain joins TRBV28 to TRBJ2-3; D is undetermined. V was cut by 5 bases and J by 5 bases, with 14 bases left in between. In germline, CDR1 is MDHEN, CDR2 SYDVKM. The CDR3 sequence is 14 residues long. For the CDR3, the DNA is TGTGCCAGCAGTCCTCCCCAACGTAGAGATACGCAGTATTTT. Its translation is CASSPPQRRDTQYF. The whole variable domain, filled in from reference TRBV28 and TRBJ2-3, reads DVKVTQSSRYLVKRTGEKVFLECVQDMDHENMFWYRQDPGLGLRLIYFSYDVKMKEKGDIPEGYSVSREKKERFSLILESASTNQTSMYLCASSPPQRRDTQYFGPGTRLTVL.

This clone was recorded a few times. In nucleotides, the CDR3 is TGTGCCAGTAGTCTGGGGGGCGGACCCCTCGAAGAGACCCAGTACTTC. Protein sequence: CASSLGGGPLEETQYF. The V call is TRBV19, the J call TRBJ2-5; D could derive from TRBD1 or TRBD2 (6 bases each). Germline V CDR1 and CDR2: LNHDA, SQIVND (reference sequence). The V gene lost 5 bases and the J gene lost 3 bases, with 19 bases spanning the gap. The length of the CDR3 is 16 residues.

The chain employs TRBV5-1 and TRBJ2-1; 8 nucleotides align to TRBD2. Germline CDR1 and CDR2: SGHRS and YFSETQ. V lost 0 bases, J lost 0 bases, and 11 bases stayed unmatched. The CDR3 covers 19 residues. The CDR3 loop is CASSLALISGVSSYNEQFF. The CDR3 DNA follows: TGCGCCAGCAGCTTGGCCTTGATTAGCGGGGTTAGCTCCTACAATGAGCAGTTCTTC.

The table lists this clone with many counts. The CDR3 here is CAIRTPDRGSGEQYF. The CDR3, as DNA: TGTGCCATCAGGACCCCCGACAGGGGATCTGGTGAGCAGTACTTC. The chain carries TRBV10-3 and TRBJ2-7; 8 nucleotides match TRBD1. V lost 6 bases, J lost 7 bases, and 14 bases stayed unmatched. CDR3 length: 15 amino acids. The germline V gene encodes CDR1 ENHRY and CDR2 SYGVKD.

The chain uses TRBV5-4 and TRBJ2-1; TRBD2 aligns across 13 bases. Per the germline V gene, CDR1 is SGHNT and CDR2 is YYREEE (reference sequence). The CDR3 is made up of 15 amino acids. V trimming: 4 bases; J trimming: 6 bases; junction bases outside the gene matches: 4. The DNA of the CDR3 is TGTGCCAGCAGCCCCACTAGCGGGGGGGCCAATGAGCAGTTCTTC. Amino acids: CASSPTSGGANEQFF.